This T cell receptor beta chain was identified in a study of T cells in Graves' hyperthyroidism and ophthalmopathy. Across the study: Pretreatment peripheral blood was obtained at initial diagnosis.

There were TCR beta CDR3 regions amplified from RNA transcripts. RT-PCR in the first round (using the HTBI primer set) targeted the TCR CDR3. TCRdb re-called the multiplex PCR reads with MiXCR, one entry per CDR3 protein. The sample holds around 490,000 distinct CDR3 sequences; 15% to 20% are singletons and the top ten take 45% to 50%. Trimming left V 3 bases short and J 6 bases short, with 12 bases between. This CDR3 has 13 residues. General study points: A model of 13 V-J features distinguished ophthalmopathy from stable hyperthyroidism. Prediction of ophthalmopathy progression came a median about 6 months pre-onset.

Any patient presenting with uncontrolled infection, other autoimmune disease, pregnancy or lactation was left out. This clonotype was recorded at least ten times. The antigen is unknown. The receptor was derived from a middle-aged man with Graves' ophthalmopathy. This chain links TRBV12-3 or TRBV12-4 with TRBJ2-7; D is possibly TRBD2 (5 bases). Sequencing was performed on blood. CDR3 amino acids: CASSFAGRGEQYF. CDR3 in DNA: TGTGCCAGCAGTTTCGCCGGCCGGGGCGAGCAGTACTTC.